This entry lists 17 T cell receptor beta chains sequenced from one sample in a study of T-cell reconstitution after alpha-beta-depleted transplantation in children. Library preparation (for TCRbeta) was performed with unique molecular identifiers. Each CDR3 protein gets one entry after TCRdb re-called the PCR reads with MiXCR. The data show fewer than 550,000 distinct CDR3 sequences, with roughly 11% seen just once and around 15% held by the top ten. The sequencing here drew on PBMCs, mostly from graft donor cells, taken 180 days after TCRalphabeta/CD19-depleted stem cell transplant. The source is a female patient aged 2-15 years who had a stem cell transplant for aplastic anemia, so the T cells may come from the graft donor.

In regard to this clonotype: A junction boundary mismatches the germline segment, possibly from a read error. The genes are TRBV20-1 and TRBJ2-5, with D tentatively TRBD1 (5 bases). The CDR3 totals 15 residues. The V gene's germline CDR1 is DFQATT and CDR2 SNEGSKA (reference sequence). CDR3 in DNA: TGCAGTGCTAGAGACCCGACAGAACCGCAAGATACCCAGTACTTC. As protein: CSARDPTEPQDTQYF.

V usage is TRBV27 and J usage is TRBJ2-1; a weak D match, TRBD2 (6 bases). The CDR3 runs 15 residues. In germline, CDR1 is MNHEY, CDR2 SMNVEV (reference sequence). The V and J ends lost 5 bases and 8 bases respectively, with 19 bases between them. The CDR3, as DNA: TGTGCCAGCAGTCCCGGGACTGCTTCATCCGATGAGCAGTTCTTC. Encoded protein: CASSPGTASSDEQFF.

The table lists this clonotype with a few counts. CDR3 nucleotide sequence: TGTGCCAGCAGTGAAAGGTGGGCGAGCTCCTACGAGCAGTACTTC. This sequence encodes CASSERWASSYEQYF. The chain combines TRBV2 with TRBJ2-7; the D is unclear. The ends were cut back, 2 bases at V and 0 bases at J, with 11 bases in the middle. CDR1 SNHLY and CDR2 FYNNEI come from the germline V gene. The CDR3 sequence is 15 residues long.

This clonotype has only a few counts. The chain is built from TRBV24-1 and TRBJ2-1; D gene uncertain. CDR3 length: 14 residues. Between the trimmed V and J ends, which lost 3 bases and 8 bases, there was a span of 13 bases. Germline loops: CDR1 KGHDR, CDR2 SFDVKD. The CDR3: CATSDLRKGHEQFF. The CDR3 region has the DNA TGTGCCACCAGTGATCTGAGGAAGGGCCATGAGCAGTTCTTC.

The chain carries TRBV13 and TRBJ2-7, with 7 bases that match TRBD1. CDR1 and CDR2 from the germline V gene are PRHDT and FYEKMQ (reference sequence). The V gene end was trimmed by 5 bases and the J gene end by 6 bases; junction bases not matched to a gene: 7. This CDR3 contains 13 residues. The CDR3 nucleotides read TGTGCCAGCAGCACAAGACAGGGATCCGAGCAGTACGTC. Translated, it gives CASSTRQGSEQYV.

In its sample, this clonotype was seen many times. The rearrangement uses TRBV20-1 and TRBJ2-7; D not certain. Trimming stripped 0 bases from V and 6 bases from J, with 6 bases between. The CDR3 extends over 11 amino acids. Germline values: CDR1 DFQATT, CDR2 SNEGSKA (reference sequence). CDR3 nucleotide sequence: TGCAGTGCTAGAGATAGGATCGAGCAGTACTTC. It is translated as CSARDRIEQYF.

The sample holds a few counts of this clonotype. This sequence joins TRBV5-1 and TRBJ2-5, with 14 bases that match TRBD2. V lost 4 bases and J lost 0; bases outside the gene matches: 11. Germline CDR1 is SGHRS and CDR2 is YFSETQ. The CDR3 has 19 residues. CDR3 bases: TGCGCCAGCAGCAACCGGGGACTAGCGGGAGTTTTTTACCAAGAGACCCAGTACTTC. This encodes CASSNRGLAGVFYQETQYF.

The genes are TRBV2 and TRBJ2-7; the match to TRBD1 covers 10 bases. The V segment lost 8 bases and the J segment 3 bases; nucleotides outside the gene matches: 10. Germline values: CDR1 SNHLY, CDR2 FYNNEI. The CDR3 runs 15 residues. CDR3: CASPTIRTGGYEQYV. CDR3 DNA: TGTGCCAGCCCTACGATTCGGACAGGGGGCTACGAGCAGTACGTC.

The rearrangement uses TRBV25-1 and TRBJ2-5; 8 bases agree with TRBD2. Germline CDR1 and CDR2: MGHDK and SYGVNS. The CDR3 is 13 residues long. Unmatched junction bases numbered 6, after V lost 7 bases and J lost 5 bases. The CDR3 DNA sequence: TGTGCCAGCACTCCGGGACTAGAGGAGACCCAGTACTTC. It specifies CASTPGLEETQYF.

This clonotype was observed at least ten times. Here the CDR3 DNA reads TGTGCCAGCAGCTCCAGAGGCGGGGACAATCAGCCCCAGCATTTT. Protein sequence: CASSSRGGDNQPQHF. The chain combines TRBV7-2 with TRBJ1-5; D gene uncertain. Trimming took 4 bases from V and 3 from J, leaving 13 bases between them. The germline CDR1 and CDR2 sequences are SGHTA and FQGNSA. This CDR3 comprises 15 residues.

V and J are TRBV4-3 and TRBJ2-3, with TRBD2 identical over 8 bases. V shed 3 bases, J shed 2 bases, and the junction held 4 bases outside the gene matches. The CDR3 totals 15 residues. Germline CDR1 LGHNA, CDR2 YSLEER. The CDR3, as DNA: TGCGCCAGCAGCCATACTAGCGGAGACACAGATACGCAGTATTTT. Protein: CASSHTSGDTDTQYF.

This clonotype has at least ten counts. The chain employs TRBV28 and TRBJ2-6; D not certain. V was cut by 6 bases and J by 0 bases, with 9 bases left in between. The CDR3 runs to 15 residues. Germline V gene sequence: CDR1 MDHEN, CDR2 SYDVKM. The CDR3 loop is CASSPNFSGANVLTF. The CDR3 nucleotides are TGTGCCAGCAGCCCTAATTTCTCTGGGGCCAACGTCCTGACTTTC.

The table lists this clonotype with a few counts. DNA of the CDR3: TGTGCCAGCAGCCAAGCAGGAAGGGGTTATAATTCACCCCTCCACTTT. This sequence encodes CASSQAGRGYNSPLHF. This chain uses TRBV14 with TRBJ1-6; D is perhaps TRBD1 (5 bases). The length of the CDR3 is 16 residues. Germline CDR1 and CDR2: SGHDN and FVKESK. V dropped 1 base and J dropped 4 bases, with 11 bases sitting between them.

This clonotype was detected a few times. The CDR3 DNA reads as TGTGCCAGCACCGCGGCCAGCGGGAGCTCCTACGAGCAGTACTTC. Encoded protein: CASTAASGSSYEQYF. The chain couples TRBV7-2 to TRBJ2-7; 8 nucleotides align to TRBD2. Trimming at V came to 7 bases and at J to 0 bases, leaving 8 bases not matched to a gene. Germline loops: CDR1 SGHTA, CDR2 FQGNSA. This CDR3 is built from 15 residues.

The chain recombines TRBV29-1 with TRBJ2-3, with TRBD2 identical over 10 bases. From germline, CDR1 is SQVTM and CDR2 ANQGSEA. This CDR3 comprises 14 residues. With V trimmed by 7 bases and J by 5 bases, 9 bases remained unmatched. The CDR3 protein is CSGLLAGVEDTQYF. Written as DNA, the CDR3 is TGCAGCGGTCTTCTAGCGGGAGTGGAAGATACGCAGTATTTT.

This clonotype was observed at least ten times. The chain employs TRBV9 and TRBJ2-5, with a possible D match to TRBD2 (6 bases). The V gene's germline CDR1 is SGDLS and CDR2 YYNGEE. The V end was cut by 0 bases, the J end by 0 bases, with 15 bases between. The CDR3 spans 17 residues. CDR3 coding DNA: TGTGCCAGCAGCGTAGAAGGCCGGCTAGCGAACCAAGAGACCCAGTACTTC. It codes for CASSVEGRLANQETQYF.

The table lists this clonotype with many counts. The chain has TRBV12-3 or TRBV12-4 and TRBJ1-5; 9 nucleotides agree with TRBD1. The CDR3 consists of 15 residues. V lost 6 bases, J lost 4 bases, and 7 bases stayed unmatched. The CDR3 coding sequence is TGTGCCAGCAGCCTCCGGGACAGGGCGAATCAGCCCCAGCATTTT. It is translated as CASSLRDRANQPQHF.